This T cell receptor (beta chain) was identified in a study of TIL therapy for anti-PD-1-resistant metastatic lung cancer. Study as a whole: Patients had a median age of 54 years (range roughly 38-85).

Time point here: pre-treatment sample, taken before nivolumab and TIL therapy. The libraries were made with immunoSEQ v3. Assay: immunoSEQ multiplex PCR; the TCRdb copy retains only in-frame clones and omits some. The data hold under 70,000 clones, with over 75% observed a single time. The CDR3 totals 16 residues. Trimming removed 4 bases at V and 2 bases at J, with 17 bases between. The V gene's germline CDR1 is SEHNR and CDR2 FQNEAQ (reference sequence). The source material was blood, sampled at baseline. This sequence joins TRBV7-9 and TRBJ1-2; possible D gene TRBD1, 6 bases. The source of this sequence is a person aged 25 to 85 with non-small cell lung cancer. The CDR3 protein is CASSSTPRGLNYGYTF. The DNA for the CDR3 is TGTGCCAGCAGCTCAACCCCCAGGGGTCTAAACTATGGCTACACCTTC.